These 29 T cell receptor beta chains originate from one sample sequenced in a study of blood T cell repertoires in COVID-19. Generated by immunoSEQ multiplex PCR, the TCRdb table keeps only in-frame clones and is missing some. The sample has 95,000 to 150,000 clones, roughly 88% seen once; the top ten hold almost 4.5%. Sequencing input: peripheral blood. The receptors were sampled from a man in his forties or fifties with acute or convalescent COVID-19.

The chain is built from TRBV19 and TRBJ1-5, with 9 nucleotides matching TRBD1. CDR1 is LNHDA, CDR2 SQIVND, per germline (reference sequence). The length of the CDR3 is 15 residues. V shed 1 base, J shed 7 bases, and the junction held 5 bases outside the gene matches. CDR3: CASSIGTGEGQPQHF. The CDR3 DNA follows: TGTGCCAGTAGTATAGGGACAGGGGAAGGGCAGCCCCAGCATTTT.

This rearrangement joins TRBV19 to TRBJ1-5; 7 positions match TRBD1. CDR3 length: 15 amino acids. Per germline, CDR1 LNHDA and CDR2 SQIVND (reference sequence). With V trimmed by 6 bases and J by 5 bases, 10 bases remained unmatched. The CDR3: CASRKGATWDQPQHF. The DNA of the CDR3 is TGTGCCAGTAGAAAGGGGGCCACTTGGGATCAGCCCCAGCATTTT.

The chain joins TRBV10-3 to TRBJ2-7; D unclear. CDR1 and CDR2 (germline): ENHRY, SYGVKD. The V end was cut by 5 bases, the J end by 0 bases, with 8 bases between. The CDR3 is 13 amino acids. The CDR3 here is CAISSELSYEQYF. For the CDR3, the DNA is TGTGCCATCAGTAGCGAACTCTCCTACGAGCAGTACTTC.

V and J are TRBV3-1 (or the pseudogene TRBV3-2) and TRBJ1-5, with TRBD1 matching 8 bases. V lost 0 bases, J lost 7 bases, and 5 bases stayed unmatched. This CDR3 is built from 15 residues. Germline V gene lookup returns CDR1 LGHDT and CDR2 YNNKEL (reference sequence). The CDR3 spells CASSQEGTGGQPQHF. In DNA, the CDR3 is TGTGCCAGCAGCCAAGAAGGGACAGGCGGACAGCCCCAGCATTTT.

The chain is built from TRBV15 and TRBJ1-5; the D is unclear. This CDR3 region has 15 residues. Germline CDR1 reads LNHNV; CDR2 reads YYDKDF (reference sequence). V lost 0 bases, J lost 0 bases, and 6 bases lay in between. CDR3 nucleotides: TGTGCCACCAGCAGAGACATAGCTAGCAATCAGCCCCAGCATTTT. Protein product: CATSRDIASNQPQHF.

J is TRBJ2-5 and V is TRBV7-3; 10 nucleotides match TRBD1. Germline CDR1 and CDR2: SGHTA and FQGTGA. V dropped 5 bases and J dropped 4; count of bases not matched to a gene: 4. This CDR3 has 14 residues. The CDR3 nucleotides are TGTGCCAGCAGCCCGACAGGGGGCACAGAGACCCAGTACTTC. Protein product: CASSPTGGTETQYF.

The gene calls are TRBV5-6 and TRBJ2-1; 13 positions match TRBD2. The CDR3 is 16 amino acids. J lost 4 bases, V lost 3 bases, and 4 bases had no gene match. The germline gives CDR1 SGHDT, CDR2 YYEEEE. CDR3: CASSWRGLAGYNEQFF. CDR3 bases: TGTGCCAGCAGCTGGAGGGGACTAGCGGGATACAATGAGCAGTTCTTC.

This chain uses TRBV14 with TRBJ2-1; unclear D gene. CDR1 and CDR2 (germline): SGHDN, FVKESK. There are 16 residues in the CDR3. V was clipped by 0 bases and J by 3 bases, with 12 bases between them. CDR3 amino acids: CASSQDVGRYYNEQFF. The DNA of the CDR3 is TGTGCCAGCAGCCAAGATGTGGGCCGGTACTACAATGAGCAGTTCTTC.

The genes are TRBV14 and TRBJ2-5; 11 bases are shared with TRBD1. The germline CDR1 and CDR2 sequences are SGHDN and FVKESK. This CDR3 region has 14 residues. V lost 8 bases to trimming and J lost 5 bases; unmatched junction nucleotides: 7. CDR3 in DNA: TGTGCCAGCGCCGGGACAGGGGGTGGGGAGACCCAGTACTTC. It codes for CASAGTGGGETQYF.

The chain has TRBV13 and TRBJ2-7; 12 nucleotides align to TRBD2. Per the germline V gene, CDR1 is PRHDT and CDR2 is FYEKMQ (reference sequence). The V gene end was trimmed by 2 bases and the J gene end by 5 bases; junction bases not matched to a gene: 7. This CDR3 spans 16 amino acids. Here the CDR3 DNA reads TGTGCCAGCAGCTTACCTACTAGCGGGGGGAGCCACGAGCAGTACTTC. Protein product: CASSLPTSGGSHEQYF.

The chain combines TRBV7-9 with TRBJ2-1; 8 nucleotides match TRBD2. Germline V gene data show CDR1 as SEHNR and CDR2 as FQNEAQ (reference sequence). The ends lost 5 bases at V and 0 bases at J; junction bases unmatched: 3. The CDR3 sequence is 15 residues long. Written as DNA, the CDR3 is TGTGCCAGCAGCACCGGGACTAGCTCCTACAATGAGCAGTTCTTC. Amino acid sequence: CASSTGTSSYNEQFF.

This rearrangement joins TRBV19 to TRBJ1-1, with D possibly being TRBD1 (5 bases). The germline V and J ends were trimmed by 7 bases and 1 base, with 13 bases remaining between them. This CDR3 is 14 amino acids long. Germline CDR1 LNHDA, CDR2 SQIVND (reference sequence). The CDR3 is CASNPIGANTEAFF. The CDR3 coding sequence is TGTGCCAGTAACCCAATAGGGGCGAACACTGAAGCTTTCTTT.

The chain joins TRBV10-1 to TRBJ1-3; possibly TRBD1 for D (5 bases). In germline, CDR1 is WNHNN, CDR2 SYGVQD (reference sequence). The CDR3 sequence is 13 residues long. V lost 9 bases and J 0 bases, leaving 9 bases between the germline ends. Here the CDR3 reads CARGDFSGNTIYF. CDR3 in DNA: TGCGCCAGGGGGGACTTCTCTGGAAACACCATATATTTT.

This chain uses TRBV12-3 or TRBV12-4 with TRBJ1-1, with D possibly TRBD1 on 6 matching bases. The CDR3 has 12 residues. V was pared by 9 bases and J by 0 bases, with 8 bases between. The CDR3 here is CASNRVNTEAFF. Written as DNA, the CDR3 is TGTGCCAGTAACAGGGTGAACACTGAAGCTTTCTTT.

This clone appeared a single time. The genes are TRBV6-5 and TRBJ1-2; 7 positions agree with TRBD1. CDR1 and CDR2 from the germline V gene are MNHEY and SVGAGI. This CDR3 region has 13 residues. With 10 bases clipped from V and 6 bases from J, the junction kept 11 bases outside the gene matches. CDR3 region: CATTGERADGYTF. Here the CDR3 DNA reads TGTGCCACCACAGGGGAGCGGGCTGATGGCTACACCTTC.

The chain combines TRBV6-5 with TRBJ2-1; 9 positions match TRBD2. The CDR3 sequence is 15 residues long. After removal of 2 bases from V and 9 bases from J, the junction contained 8 bases not matched to a gene. Germline V gene data show CDR1 as MNHEY and CDR2 as SVGAGI. The DNA of the CDR3 is TGTGCCAGCAGTTACGGCCTAGCGGGAAAATCTGAGCAGTTCTTC. Its translation: CASSYGLAGKSEQFF.

This chain joins TRBV5-1 and TRBJ2-1; 7 positions match TRBD2. The V segment lost 0 bases and the J segment 4 bases; nucleotides outside the gene matches: 1. This CDR3 is 14 amino acids long. From germline, CDR1 is SGHRS and CDR2 YFSETQ. The CDR3 loop reads CASSLDGGYNEQFF. DNA of the CDR3: TGCGCCAGCAGCTTGGACGGGGGGTACAATGAGCAGTTCTTC.

The chain uses TRBV7-8 and TRBJ1-3; TRBD1 might be the D (6 bases). The CDR3 is 13 amino acids. Germline V lookup: CDR1 SGHVS, CDR2 FQNEAQ. Trimming removed 4 bases at V and 4 bases at J, with 8 bases between. The CDR3 loop is CASSYRDGNTIYF. In nucleotides, the CDR3 is TGTGCCAGCAGCTACAGGGACGGAAACACCATATATTTT.

V and J are TRBV5-6 and TRBJ1-2; 9 bases agree with TRBD1. Germline assignment: CDR1 SGHDT and CDR2 YYEEEE. V lost 4 bases and J lost 4; bases outside the gene matches: 8. The CDR3 runs to 15 residues. CDR3 sequence: CASSPGTGTIYGYTF. CDR3 coding DNA: TGTGCCAGCAGCCCCGGGACAGGGACCATCTATGGCTACACCTTC.

This chain uses TRBV30 with TRBJ1-5; no reliable D call. Trimming left V 0 bases short and J 4 bases short, with 13 bases between. Germline CDR1 GTSNPN, CDR2 SVGIG (reference sequence). CDR3 length: 15 amino acids. The CDR3 DNA reads TGTGCCTGGAGTGTGGGCGACGGTGAAAATCAGCCCCAGCATTTT. Its protein product is CAWSVGDGENQPQHF.

The rearrangement links TRBV3-1 (or the pseudogene TRBV3-2) to TRBJ1-1; D is possibly TRBD1 (5 bases). Germline loops: CDR1 LGHDT, CDR2 YNNKEL (reference sequence). This CDR3 contains 12 residues. V was trimmed by 4 bases and J by 7 bases, leaving 10 bases between them. CDR3 DNA: TGTGCCAGCAGCCTCAGACAGCTTGAAGCTTTCTTT. This encodes CASSLRQLEAFF.

The chain carries TRBV30 and TRBJ1-6; D is unclear. The CDR3 has 16 amino acids. V lost 0 bases and J 5 bases, leaving 14 bases between the germline ends. CDR1 and CDR2 from the germline V gene are GTSNPN and SVGIG (reference sequence). The CDR3 DNA follows: TGTGCCTGGAGTGTTGATTCGGGGTCCAATAATTCACCCCTCCACTTT. Amino acid sequence: CAWSVDSGSNNSPLHF. The variable domain in full, with the rest retrieved from reference TRBV30 and TRBJ1-6, is SQTIHQWPATLVQPVGSPLSLECTVEGTSNPNLYWYRQAAGRGLQLLFYSVGIGQISSEVPQNLSASRPQDRQFILSSKKLLLSDSGFYLCAWSVDSGSNNSPLHFGNGTRLTVT.

The chain carries TRBV12-3 or TRBV12-4 and TRBJ1-5; D unclear. The V and J ends lost 5 bases and 3 bases respectively, with 5 bases between them. CDR3 length: 12 amino acids. CDR3 residues: CASSQINQPQHF. The DNA for the CDR3 is TGTGCCAGCAGTCAAATCAATCAGCCCCAGCATTTT.

This rearrangement joins TRBV7-3 to TRBJ1-6; TRBD1 might be the D (6 bases). The V end was cut by 5 bases, the J end by 5 bases, with 10 bases between. The CDR3 covers 14 residues. Germline assignment: CDR1 SGHTA and CDR2 FQGTGA. The CDR3 loop reads CASSRSGDNSPLHF. CDR3 DNA: TGTGCCAGCAGCCGATCAGGGGATAATTCACCCCTCCACTTT.

The genes are TRBV15 and TRBJ1-5, with D maybe TRBD1 (6 bases). The CDR3 runs 14 residues. Trimming took 8 bases from V and 0 from J, leaving 11 bases between them. Germline V gene sequence: CDR1 LNHNV, CDR2 YYDKDF (reference sequence). The CDR3 sequence is CATQGGDSNQPQHF. In nucleotides, the CDR3 is TGTGCCACCCAAGGGGGTGATAGCAATCAGCCCCAGCATTTT. The full variable domain, with the rest looked up from reference TRBV15 and TRBJ1-5, is DAMVIQNPRYQVTQFGKPVTLSCSQTLNHNVMYWYQQKSSQAPKLLFHYYDKDFNNEADTPDNFQSRRPNTSFCFLDIRSPGLGDTAMYLCATQGGDSNQPQHFGDGTRLSIL.

J is TRBJ2-1 and V is TRBV27, with 8 positions matching TRBD1. This CDR3 is built from 22 residues. CDR1 and CDR2 (germline): MNHEY, SMNVEV (reference sequence). J lost 0 bases, V lost 3 bases, and 22 bases had no gene match. CDR3 DNA: TGTGCCAGCAGTTTTAGGCTCTCCGGTGGCCAGGGGGCCTTTAGCTCCTACAATGAGCAGTTCTTC. This sequence encodes CASSFRLSGGQGAFSSYNEQFF.

The chain recombines TRBV5-6 with TRBJ1-5, with 9 positions matching TRBD1. This CDR3 region has 15 residues. With 4 bases clipped from V and 7 bases from J, the junction kept 9 bases outside the gene matches. Germline V CDR1 and CDR2: SGHDT, YYEEEE. The CDR3 region has the DNA TGTGCCAGCAGCGTCAAGACAGGGGGGGAACAGCCCCAGCATTTT. This gives the protein CASSVKTGGEQPQHF.

This clone turned up a few times. The rearrangement uses TRBV7-2 and TRBJ1-3; D is undetermined. Germline V lookup: CDR1 SGHTA, CDR2 FQGNSA. V lost 2 bases and J lost 4, with 15 bases in between. This CDR3 is built from 16 residues. CDR3 bases: TGTGCCAGCAGCTTAAGGACTCACCTAAGCGGAAACACCATATATTTT. It specifies CASSLRTHLSGNTIYF.

This clone showed up just a few times. V gene TRBV3-1 (or the pseudogene TRBV3-2) combines with J gene TRBJ2-7; D is perhaps TRBD1 (5 bases). V dropped 4 bases and J dropped 0 bases, with 7 bases sitting between them. This CDR3 has 13 amino acids. In germline, CDR1 is LGHDT, CDR2 YNNKEL (reference sequence). The chain's CDR3 is CASSRDSSYEQYF. For the CDR3, the DNA is TGTGCCAGCAGCCGTGACAGCTCCTACGAGCAGTACTTC.